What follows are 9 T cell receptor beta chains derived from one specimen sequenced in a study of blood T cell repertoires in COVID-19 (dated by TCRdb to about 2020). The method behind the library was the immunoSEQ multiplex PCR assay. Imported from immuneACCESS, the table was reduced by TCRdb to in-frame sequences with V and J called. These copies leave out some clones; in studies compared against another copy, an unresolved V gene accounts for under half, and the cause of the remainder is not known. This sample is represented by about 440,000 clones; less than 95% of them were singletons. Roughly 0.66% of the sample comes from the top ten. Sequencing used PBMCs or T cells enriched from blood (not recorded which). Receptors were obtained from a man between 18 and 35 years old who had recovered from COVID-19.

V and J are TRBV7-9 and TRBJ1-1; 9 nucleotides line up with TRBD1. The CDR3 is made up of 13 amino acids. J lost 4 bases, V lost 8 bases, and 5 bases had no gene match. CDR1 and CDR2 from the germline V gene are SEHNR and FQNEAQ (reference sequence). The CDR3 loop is CASGRTGVTEAFF. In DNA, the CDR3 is TGTGCCAGCGGGCGGACAGGGGTCACTGAAGCTTTCTTT.

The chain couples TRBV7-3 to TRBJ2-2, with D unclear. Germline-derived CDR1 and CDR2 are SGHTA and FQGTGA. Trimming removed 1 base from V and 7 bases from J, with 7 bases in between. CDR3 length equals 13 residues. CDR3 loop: CASSLNSVGELFF. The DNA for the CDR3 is TGTGCCAGCAGCTTAAATAGTGTCGGGGAGCTGTTTTTT.

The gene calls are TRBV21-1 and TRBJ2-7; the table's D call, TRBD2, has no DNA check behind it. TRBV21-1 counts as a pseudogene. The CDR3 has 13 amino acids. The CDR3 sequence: CAPSRQTDYEQYF. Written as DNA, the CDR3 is TGTGCCCCCTCTCGGCAGACTGACTACGAGCAGTACTTC.

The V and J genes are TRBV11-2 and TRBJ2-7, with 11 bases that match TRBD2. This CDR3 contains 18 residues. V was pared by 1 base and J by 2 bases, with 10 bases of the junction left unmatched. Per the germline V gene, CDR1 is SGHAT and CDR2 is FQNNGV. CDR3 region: CASSLVRGGSGRAYEQYF. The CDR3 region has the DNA TGTGCCAGCAGCTTAGTTCGGGGGGGTAGCGGGAGGGCCTACGAGCAGTACTTC.

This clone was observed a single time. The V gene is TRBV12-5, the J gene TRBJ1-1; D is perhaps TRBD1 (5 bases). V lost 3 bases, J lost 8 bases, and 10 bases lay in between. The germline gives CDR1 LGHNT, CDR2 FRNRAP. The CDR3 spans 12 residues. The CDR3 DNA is TGTGCTAGTGGTTTTGGCGGGGCAGAAGCTTTCTTT. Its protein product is CASGFGGAEAFF.

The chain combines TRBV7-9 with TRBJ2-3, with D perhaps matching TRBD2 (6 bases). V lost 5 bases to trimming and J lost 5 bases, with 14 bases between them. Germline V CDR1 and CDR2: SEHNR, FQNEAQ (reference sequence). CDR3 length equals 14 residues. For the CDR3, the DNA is TGTGCCAGCAGCCCCCGGGACTTTCTAGATACGCAGTATTTT. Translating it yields CASSPRDFLDTQYF.

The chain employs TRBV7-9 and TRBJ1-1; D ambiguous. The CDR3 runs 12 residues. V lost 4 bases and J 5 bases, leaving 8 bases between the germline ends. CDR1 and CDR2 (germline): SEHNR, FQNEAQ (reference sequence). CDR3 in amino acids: CASSSPRTEAFF. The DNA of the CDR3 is TGTGCCAGCAGCTCCCCACGGACTGAAGCTTTCTTT.

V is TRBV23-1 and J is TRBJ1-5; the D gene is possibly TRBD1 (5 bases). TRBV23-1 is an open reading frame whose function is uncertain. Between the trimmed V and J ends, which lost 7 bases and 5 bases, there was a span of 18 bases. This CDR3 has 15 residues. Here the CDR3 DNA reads TGCGCCAGCACCAAATGGGGGAGGGACTATCAGCCCCAGCATTTT. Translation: CASTKWGRDYQPQHF.

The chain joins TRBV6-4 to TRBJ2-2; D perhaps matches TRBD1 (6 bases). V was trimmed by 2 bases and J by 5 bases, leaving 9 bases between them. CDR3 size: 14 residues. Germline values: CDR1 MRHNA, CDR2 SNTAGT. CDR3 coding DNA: TGTGCCAGCAGTGACGGGGGCCATACCGGGGAGCTGTTTTTT. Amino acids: CASSDGGHTGELFF.